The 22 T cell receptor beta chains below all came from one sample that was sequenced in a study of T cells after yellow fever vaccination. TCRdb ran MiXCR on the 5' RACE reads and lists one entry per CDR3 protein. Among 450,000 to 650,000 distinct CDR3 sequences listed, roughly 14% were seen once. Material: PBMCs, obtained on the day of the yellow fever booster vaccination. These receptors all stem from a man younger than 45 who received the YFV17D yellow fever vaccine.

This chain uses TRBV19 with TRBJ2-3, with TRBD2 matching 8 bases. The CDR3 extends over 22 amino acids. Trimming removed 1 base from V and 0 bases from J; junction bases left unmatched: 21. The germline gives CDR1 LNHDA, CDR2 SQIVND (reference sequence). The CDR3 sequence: CASSIAPWGRVGLAGSTDTQYF. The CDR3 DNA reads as TGTGCCAGTAGTATAGCGCCGTGGGGTCGGGTCGGACTAGCTGGGAGCACAGATACGCAGTATTTT.

The CDR3 loop reads CASSSRGGTGELFF. CDR3 coding DNA: TGCGCCAGCAGCTCCCGGGGGGGAACCGGGGAGCTGTTTTTT. The V gene is TRBV4-3, the J gene TRBJ2-2; 8 nucleotides agree with TRBD2. With 5 bases clipped from V and 5 bases from J, the junction kept 4 bases outside the gene matches. Germline V CDR1 and CDR2: LGHNA, YSLEER. The CDR3 spans 14 residues.

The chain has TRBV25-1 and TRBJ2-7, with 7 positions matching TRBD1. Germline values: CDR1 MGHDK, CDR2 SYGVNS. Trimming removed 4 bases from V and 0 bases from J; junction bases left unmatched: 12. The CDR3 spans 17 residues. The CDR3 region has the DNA TGTGCCAGCAGTGCCTCGATAGGGACAGTAAACTCCTACGAGCAGTACTTC. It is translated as CASSASIGTVNSYEQYF.

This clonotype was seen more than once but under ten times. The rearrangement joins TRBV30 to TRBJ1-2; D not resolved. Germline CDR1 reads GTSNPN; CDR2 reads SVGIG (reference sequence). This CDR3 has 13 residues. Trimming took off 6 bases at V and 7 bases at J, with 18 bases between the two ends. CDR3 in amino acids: CACARAAQAGYTF. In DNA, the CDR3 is TGTGCCTGTGCTAGGGCAGCCCAGGCTGGCTACACCTTC.

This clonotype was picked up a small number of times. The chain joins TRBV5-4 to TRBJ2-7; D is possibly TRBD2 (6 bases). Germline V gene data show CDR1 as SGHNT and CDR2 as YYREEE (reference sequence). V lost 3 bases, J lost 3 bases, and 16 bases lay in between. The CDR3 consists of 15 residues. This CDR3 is CASSWTVAEGYEQYF. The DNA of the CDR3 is TGTGCCAGCAGCTGGACCGTAGCGGAGGGCTACGAGCAGTACTTC.

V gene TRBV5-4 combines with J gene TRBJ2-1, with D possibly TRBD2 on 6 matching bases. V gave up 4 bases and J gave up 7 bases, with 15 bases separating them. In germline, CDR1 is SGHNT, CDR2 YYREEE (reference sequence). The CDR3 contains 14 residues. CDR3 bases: TGTGCCAGCAGCCCCGGACTACCTCCTAATGAGCAGTTCTTC. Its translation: CASSPGLPPNEQFF.

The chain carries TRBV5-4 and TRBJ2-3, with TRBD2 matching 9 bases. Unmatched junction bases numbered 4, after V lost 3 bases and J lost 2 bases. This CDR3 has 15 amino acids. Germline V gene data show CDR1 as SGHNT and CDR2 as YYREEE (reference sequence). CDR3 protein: CASSSWTSATDTQYF. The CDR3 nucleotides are TGTGCCAGCAGCTCATGGACTAGCGCCACAGATACGCAGTATTTT.

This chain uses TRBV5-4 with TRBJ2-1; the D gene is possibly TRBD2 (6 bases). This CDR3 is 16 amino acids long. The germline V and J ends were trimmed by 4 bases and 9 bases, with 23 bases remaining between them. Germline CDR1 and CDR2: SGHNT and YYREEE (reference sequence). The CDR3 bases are TGTGCCAGCAGCGAACCTCGGGCGGGGCCCCACTCTGAGCAGTTCTTC. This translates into CASSEPRAGPHSEQFF.

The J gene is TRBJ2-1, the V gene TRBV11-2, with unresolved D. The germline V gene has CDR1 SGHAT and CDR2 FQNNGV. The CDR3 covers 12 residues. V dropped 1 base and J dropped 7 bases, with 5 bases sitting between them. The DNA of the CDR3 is TGTGCCAGCAGCTTAGCTGAAAATGAGCAGTTCTTC. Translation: CASSLAENEQFF.

The CDR3 reads CASSKGGRETQYF. The CDR3 DNA sequence: TGTGCCAGCAGCAAAGGGGGTAGGGAGACCCAGTACTTC. V is TRBV21-1 and J is TRBJ2-5. TRBV21-1 constitutes a pseudogene. The CDR3 spans 13 residues.

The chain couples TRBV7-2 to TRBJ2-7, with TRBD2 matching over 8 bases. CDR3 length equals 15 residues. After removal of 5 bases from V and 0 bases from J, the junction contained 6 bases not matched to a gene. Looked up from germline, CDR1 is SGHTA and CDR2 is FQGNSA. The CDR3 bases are TGTGCCAGCAGCCCCGGGGCGGGAGGCTCCTACGAGCAGTACTTC. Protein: CASSPGAGGSYEQYF.

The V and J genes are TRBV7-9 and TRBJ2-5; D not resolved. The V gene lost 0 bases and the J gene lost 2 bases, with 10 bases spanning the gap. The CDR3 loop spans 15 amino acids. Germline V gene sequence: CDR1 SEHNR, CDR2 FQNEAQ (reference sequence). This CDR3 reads CASSLAEIVQETQYF. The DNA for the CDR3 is TGTGCCAGCAGCTTAGCCGAGATCGTTCAAGAGACCCAGTACTTC.

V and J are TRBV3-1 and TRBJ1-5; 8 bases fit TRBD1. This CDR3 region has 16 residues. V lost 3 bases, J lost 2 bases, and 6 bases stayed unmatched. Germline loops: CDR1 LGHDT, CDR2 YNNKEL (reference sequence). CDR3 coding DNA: TGTGCCAGCAGCCAGGGACAGGTGGGGGGCAATCAGCCCCAGCATTTT. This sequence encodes CASSQGQVGGNQPQHF.

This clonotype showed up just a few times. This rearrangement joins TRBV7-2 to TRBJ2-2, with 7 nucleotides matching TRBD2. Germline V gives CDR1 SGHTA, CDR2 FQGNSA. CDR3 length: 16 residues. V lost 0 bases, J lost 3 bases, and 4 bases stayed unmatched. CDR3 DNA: TGTGCCAGCAGCTTAGCGGGAGGGCAGTACACCGGGGAGCTGTTTTTT. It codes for CASSLAGGQYTGELFF.

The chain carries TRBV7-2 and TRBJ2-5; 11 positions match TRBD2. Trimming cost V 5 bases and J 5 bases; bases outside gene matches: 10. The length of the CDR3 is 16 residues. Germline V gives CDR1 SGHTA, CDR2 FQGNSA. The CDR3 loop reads CASSPRLAGPSETQYF. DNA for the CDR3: TGTGCCAGCAGCCCGCGACTAGCGGGGCCGTCGGAGACCCAGTACTTC.

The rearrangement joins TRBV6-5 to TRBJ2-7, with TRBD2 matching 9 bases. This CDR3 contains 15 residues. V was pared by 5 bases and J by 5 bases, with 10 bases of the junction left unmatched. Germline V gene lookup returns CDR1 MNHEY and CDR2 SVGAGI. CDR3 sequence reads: CASSLGTSHSHEQYF. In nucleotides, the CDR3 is TGTGCCAGCAGTCTCGGGACTAGCCATTCCCACGAGCAGTACTTC.

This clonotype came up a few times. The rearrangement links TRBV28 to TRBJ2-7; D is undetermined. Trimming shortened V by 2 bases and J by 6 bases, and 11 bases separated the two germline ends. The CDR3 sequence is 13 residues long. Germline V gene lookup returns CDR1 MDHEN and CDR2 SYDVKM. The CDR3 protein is CASSLISRSEQYF. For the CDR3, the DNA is TGTGCCAGCAGTTTAATATCGAGGAGCGAGCAGTACTTC.

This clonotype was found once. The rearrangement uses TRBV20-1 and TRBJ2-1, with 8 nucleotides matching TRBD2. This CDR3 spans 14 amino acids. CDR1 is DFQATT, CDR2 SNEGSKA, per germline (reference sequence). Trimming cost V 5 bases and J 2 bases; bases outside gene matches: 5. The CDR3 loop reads CSASPGGAYNEQFF. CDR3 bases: TGCAGTGCTTCCCCCGGGGGGGCCTACAATGAGCAGTTCTTC.

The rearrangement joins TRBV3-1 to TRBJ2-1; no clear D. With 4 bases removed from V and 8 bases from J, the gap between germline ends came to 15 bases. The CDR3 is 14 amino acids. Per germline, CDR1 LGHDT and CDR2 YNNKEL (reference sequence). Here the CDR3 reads CASSRRTPLDEQFF. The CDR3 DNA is TGTGCCAGCAGCCGCCGGACCCCCCTCGATGAGCAGTTCTTC.

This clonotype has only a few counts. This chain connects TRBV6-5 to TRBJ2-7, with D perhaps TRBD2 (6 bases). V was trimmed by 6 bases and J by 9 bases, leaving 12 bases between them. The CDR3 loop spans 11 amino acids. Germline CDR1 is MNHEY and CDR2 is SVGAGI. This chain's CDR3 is CASSRPGLQYF. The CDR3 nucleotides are TGTGCCAGCAGCCGACCGGGACTGCAGTACTTC.

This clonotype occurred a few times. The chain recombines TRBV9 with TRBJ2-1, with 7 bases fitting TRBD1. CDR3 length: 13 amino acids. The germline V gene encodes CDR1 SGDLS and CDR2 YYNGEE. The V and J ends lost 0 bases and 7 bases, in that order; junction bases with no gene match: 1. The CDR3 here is CASSVAQGNEQFF. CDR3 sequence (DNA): TGTGCCAGCAGCGTAGCACAGGGGAATGAGCAGTTCTTC.

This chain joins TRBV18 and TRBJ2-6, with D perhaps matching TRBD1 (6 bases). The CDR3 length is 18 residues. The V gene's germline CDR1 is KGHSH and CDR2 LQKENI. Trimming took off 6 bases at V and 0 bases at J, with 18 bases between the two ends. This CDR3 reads CASSIQGGRLSGANVLTF. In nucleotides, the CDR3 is TGTGCCAGCTCCATACAAGGGGGTAGACTCTCTGGGGCCAACGTCCTGACTTTC.